This T cell receptor (beta chain) appears in the sequencing data of a study of vaccination and CD4 T cells after COVID-19. On the study more broadly: Four females and six males made up the convalescents, two of whom were Hispanic.

Regarding treatment: 10-day PBMC culture with coronavirus spike peptide pools or control peptides (ViraFEST assay). Fresh IL-2 medium was used to replace half of the medium on days 3 and 7. As to this clonotype: Its antigen is unknown.

The CDR3 loop spans 16 amino acids. Between the trimmed V and J ends, which lost 4 bases and 6 bases, there was a span of 21 bases. Germline V gene data show CDR1 as SGHAT and CDR2 as FQNNGV. Cultured CD4+ T-cell DNA underwent Oncomine TCR Beta short-read sequencing. In TCRdb, the PCR reads were re-called with MiXCR into one record per CDR3 protein. The table shows around 21,000 distinct CDR3 sequences, with around 58% occurring only once. Material: CD4+ T cells from blood, cultured in vitro. The rearrangement uses TRBV11-2 and TRBJ1-1; a weak D match, TRBD1 (5 bases). This TCR derives from a human donor who had recovered from COVID-19. The CDR3 loop is CASSSTIYGRGSEAFF. In DNA, the CDR3 is TGTGCCAGCAGCTCAACGATCTACGGAAGGGGCTCTGAAGCTTTCTTT.